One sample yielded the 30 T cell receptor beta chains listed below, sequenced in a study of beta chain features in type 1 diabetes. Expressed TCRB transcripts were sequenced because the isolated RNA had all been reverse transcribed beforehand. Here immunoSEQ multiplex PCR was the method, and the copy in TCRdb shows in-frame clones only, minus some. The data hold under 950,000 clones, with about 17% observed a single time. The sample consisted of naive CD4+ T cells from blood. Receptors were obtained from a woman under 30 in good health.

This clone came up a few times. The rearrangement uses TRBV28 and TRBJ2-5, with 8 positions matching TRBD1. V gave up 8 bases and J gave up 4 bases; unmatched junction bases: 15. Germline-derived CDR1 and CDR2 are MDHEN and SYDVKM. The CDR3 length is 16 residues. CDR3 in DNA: TGTGCCAGCTGCCTTTTGGGGGTGCAGGGGGCAGAGACCCAGTACTTC. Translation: CASCLLGVQGAETQYF.

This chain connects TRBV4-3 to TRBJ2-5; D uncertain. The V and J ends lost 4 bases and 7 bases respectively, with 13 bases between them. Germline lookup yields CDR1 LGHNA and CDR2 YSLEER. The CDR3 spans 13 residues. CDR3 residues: CASSPDPVGTQYF. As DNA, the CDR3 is TGCGCCAGCAGCCCTGACCCTGTGGGGACCCAGTACTTC.

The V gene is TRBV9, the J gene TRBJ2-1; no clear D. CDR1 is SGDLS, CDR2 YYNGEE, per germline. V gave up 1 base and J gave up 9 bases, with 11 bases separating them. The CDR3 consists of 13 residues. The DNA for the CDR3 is TGTGCCAGCAGCGTAAACCCAGATGGTGAGCAGTTCTTC. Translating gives CASSVNPDGEQFF.

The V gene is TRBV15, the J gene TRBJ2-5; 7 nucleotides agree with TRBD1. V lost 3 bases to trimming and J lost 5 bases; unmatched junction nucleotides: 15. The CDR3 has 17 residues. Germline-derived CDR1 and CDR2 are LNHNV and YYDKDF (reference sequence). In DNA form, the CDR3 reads TGTGCCACCAGCAGGGGGACAGTCTCTTGGGTCCCGGAGACCCAGTACTTC. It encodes CATSRGTVSWVPETQYF.

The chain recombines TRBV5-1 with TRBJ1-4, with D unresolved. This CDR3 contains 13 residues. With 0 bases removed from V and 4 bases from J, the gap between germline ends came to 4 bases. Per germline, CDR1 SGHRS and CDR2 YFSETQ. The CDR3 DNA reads TGCGCCAGCAGCTTGGGTCGTAATGAAAAACTGTTTTTT. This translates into CASSLGRNEKLFF. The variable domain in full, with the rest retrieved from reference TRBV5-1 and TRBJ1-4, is KAGVTQTPRYLIKTRGQQVTLSCSPISGHRSVSWYQQTPGQGLQFLFEYFSETQRNKGNFPGRFSGRQFSNSRSEMNVSTLELGDSALYLCASSLGRNEKLFFGSGTQLSVL.

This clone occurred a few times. The CDR3 DNA reads as TGTGCCAGCAGCTTACTCGGGGACAGGACCTACGAGCAGTACTTC. Its translation is CASSLLGDRTYEQYF. J is TRBJ2-7 and V is TRBV7-2; TRBD1 matches 8 bases. With 2 bases clipped from V and 2 bases from J, the junction kept 5 bases outside the gene matches. CDR1 and CDR2 from the germline V gene are SGHTA and FQGNSA. The CDR3 runs 15 residues.

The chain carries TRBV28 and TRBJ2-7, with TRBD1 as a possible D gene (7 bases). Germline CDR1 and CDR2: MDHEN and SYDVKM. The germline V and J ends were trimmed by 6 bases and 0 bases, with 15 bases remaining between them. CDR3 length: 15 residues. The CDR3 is CASSLGGTDSYEQYF. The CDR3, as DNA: TGTGCCAGCAGCCTAGGGGGGACAGACTCCTACGAGCAGTACTTC.

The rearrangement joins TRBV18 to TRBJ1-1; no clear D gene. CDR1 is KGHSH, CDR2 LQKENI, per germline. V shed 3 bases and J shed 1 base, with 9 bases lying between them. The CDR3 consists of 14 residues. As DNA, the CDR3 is TGTGCCAGCTCACCCAGCACACGGAACACTGAAGCTTTCTTT. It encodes CASSPSTRNTEAFF.

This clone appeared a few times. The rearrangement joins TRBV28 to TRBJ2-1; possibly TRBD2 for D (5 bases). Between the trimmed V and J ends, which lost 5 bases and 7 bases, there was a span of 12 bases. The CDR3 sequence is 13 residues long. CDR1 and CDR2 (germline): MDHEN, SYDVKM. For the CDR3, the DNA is TGTGCCAGCAGTCTCCCTGGGAGAAATGAGCAGTTCTTC. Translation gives CASSLPGRNEQFF.

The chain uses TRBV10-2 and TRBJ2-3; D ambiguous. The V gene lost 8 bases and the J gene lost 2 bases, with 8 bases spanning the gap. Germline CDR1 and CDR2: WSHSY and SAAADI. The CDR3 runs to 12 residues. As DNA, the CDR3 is TGCGCCAGCGGAGTGTACACAGATACGCAGTATTTT. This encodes CASGVYTDTQYF.

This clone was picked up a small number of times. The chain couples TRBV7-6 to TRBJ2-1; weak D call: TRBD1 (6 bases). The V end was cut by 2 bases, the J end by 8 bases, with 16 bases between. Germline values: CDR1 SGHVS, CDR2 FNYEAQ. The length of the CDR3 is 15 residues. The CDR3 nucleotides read TGTGCCAGCAGCTTAAGAAGGGCAGGGGCCCATGAGCAGTTCTTC. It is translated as CASSLRRAGAHEQFF.

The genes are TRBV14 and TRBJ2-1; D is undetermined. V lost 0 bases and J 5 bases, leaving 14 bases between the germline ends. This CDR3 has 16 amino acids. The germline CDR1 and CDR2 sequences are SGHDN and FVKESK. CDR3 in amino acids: CASSQEALGWDNEQFF. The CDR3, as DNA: TGTGCCAGCAGCCAAGAGGCCCTAGGGTGGGACAATGAGCAGTTCTTC.

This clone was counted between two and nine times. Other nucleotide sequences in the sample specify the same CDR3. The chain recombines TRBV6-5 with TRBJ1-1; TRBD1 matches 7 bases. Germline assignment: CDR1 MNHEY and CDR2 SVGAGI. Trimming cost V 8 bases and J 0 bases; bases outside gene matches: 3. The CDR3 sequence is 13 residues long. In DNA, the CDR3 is TGTGCCAGCTCTGGGACAGTGAACACTGAAGCTTTCTTT. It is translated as CASSGTVNTEAFF.

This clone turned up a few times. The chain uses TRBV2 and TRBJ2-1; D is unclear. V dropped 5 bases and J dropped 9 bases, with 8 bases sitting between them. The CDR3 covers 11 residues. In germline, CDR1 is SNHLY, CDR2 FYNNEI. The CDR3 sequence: CASSLLVEQFF. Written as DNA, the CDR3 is TGTGCCAGCAGTCTATTGGTTGAGCAGTTCTTC.

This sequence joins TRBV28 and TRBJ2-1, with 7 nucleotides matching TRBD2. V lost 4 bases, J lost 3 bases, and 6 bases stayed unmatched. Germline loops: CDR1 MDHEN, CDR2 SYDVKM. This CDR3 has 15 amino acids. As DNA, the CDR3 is TGTGCCAGCAGTTCACCCGGCGGGAGCTACAATGAGCAGTTCTTC. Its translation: CASSSPGGSYNEQFF.

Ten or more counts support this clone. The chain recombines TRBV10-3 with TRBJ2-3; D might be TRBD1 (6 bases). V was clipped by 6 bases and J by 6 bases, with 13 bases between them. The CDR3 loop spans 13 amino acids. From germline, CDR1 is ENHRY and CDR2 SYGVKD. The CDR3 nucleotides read TGTGCCATCAGCCGGGACACGGGGGATACGCAGTATTTT. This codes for CAISRDTGDTQYF.

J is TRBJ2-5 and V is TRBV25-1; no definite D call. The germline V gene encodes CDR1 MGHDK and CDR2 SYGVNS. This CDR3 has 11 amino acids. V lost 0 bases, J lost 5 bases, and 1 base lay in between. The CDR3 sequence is CASSEYETQYF. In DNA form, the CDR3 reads TGTGCCAGCAGTGAATATGAGACCCAGTACTTC.

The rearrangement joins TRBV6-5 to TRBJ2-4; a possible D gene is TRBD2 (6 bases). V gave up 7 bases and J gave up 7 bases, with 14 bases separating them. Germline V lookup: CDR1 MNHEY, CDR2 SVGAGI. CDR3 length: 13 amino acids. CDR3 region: CASTSNGGNIQYF. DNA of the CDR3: TGTGCCAGCACCTCAAACGGGGGTAACATTCAGTACTTC.

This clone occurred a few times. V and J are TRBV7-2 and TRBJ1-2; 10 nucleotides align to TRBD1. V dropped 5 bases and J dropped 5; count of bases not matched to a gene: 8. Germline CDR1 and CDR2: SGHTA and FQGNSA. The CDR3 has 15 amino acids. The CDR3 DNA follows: TGTGCCAGCAGCGCAAGACAGGGGGCTCGTTATGGCTACACCTTC. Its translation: CASSARQGARYGYTF.

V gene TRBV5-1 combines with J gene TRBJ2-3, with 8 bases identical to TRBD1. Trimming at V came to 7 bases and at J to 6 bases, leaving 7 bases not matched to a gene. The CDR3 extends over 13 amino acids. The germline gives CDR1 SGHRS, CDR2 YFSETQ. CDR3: CASQLDRVDTQYF. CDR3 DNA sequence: TGCGCCAGCCAACTGGACAGGGTCGATACGCAGTATTTT.

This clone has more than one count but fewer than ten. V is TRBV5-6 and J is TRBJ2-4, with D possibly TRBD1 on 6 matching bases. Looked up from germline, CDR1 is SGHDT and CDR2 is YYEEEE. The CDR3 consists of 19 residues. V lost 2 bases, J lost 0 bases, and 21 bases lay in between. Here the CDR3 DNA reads TGTGCCAGCAGCTTATTACAAAGGGGGAGAATTCAAGCCAAAAACATTCAGTACTTC. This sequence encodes CASSLLQRGRIQAKNIQYF.

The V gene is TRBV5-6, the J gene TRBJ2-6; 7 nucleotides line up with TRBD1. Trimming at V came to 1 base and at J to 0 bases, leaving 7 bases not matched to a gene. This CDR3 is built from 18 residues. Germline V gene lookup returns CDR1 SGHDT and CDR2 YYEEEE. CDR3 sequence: CASSLNRGSFSGANVLTF. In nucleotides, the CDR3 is TGTGCCAGCAGCTTGAACAGGGGATCGTTCTCTGGGGCCAACGTCCTGACTTTC.

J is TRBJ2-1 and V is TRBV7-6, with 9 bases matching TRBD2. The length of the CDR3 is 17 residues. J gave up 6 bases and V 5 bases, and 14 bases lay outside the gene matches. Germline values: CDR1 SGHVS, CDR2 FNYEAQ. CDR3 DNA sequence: TGTGCCAGCAGCCCAGGCGCAGGACTAGCGAGAGGCAATGAGCAGTTCTTC. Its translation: CASSPGAGLARGNEQFF.

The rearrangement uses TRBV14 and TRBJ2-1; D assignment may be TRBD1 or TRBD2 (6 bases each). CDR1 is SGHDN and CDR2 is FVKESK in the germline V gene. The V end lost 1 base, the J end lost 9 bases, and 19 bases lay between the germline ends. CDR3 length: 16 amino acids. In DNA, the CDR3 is TGTGCCAGCAGCCAAGTAGGGGGGAGTAGAGGTCTTGAGCAGTTCTTC. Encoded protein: CASSQVGGSRGLEQFF.

CDR3 region: CASSLSIGRRGNGAFF. The CDR3 coding sequence is TGTGCCAGCAGTTTATCCATCGGGCGGAGGGGGAATGGAGCTTTCTTT. This rearrangement joins TRBV28 to TRBJ1-1; D might be TRBD1 (6 bases). The length of the CDR3 is 16 residues. Trimming stripped 1 base from V and 10 bases from J, with 22 bases between. Germline CDR1 reads MDHEN; CDR2 reads SYDVKM.

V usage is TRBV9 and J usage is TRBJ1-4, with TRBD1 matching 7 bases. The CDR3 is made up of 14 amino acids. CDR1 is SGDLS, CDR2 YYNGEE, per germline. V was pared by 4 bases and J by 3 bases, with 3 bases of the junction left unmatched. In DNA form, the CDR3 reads TGTGCCAGCAGCAAAGGGACAGCTAATGAAAAACTGTTTTTT. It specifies CASSKGTANEKLFF. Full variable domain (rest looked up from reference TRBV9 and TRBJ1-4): DSGVTQTPKHLITATGQRVTLRCSPRSGDLSVYWYQQSLDQGLQFLIQYYNGEERAKGNILERFSAQQFPDLHSELNLSSLELGDSALYFCASSKGTANEKLFFGSGTQLSVL.

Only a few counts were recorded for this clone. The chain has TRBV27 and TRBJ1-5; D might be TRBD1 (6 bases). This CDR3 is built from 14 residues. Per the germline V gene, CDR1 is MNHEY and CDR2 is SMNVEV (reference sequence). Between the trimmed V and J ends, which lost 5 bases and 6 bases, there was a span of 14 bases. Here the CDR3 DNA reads TGTGCCAGCAGTGGAACAGGGATCGGTCAGCCCCAGCATTTT. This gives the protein CASSGTGIGQPQHF.

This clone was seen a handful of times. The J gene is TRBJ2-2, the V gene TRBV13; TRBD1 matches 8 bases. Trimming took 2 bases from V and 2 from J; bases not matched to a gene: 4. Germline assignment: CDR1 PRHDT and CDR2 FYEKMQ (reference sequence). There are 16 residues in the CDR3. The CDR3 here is CASSLSDRGNTGELFF. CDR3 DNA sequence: TGTGCCAGCAGCTTAAGCGACAGGGGAAACACCGGGGAGCTGTTTTTT.

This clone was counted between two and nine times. DNA of the CDR3: TGTGCCAGCAGTGAGTGGAACTCCTACAATGAGCAGTTCTTC. It specifies CASSEWNSYNEQFF. The chain combines TRBV25-1 with TRBJ2-1; no clear D gene. Trimming pared 3 bases from V and 0 bases from J, leaving 6 bases between. The CDR3 contains 14 residues. Germline lookup yields CDR1 MGHDK and CDR2 SYGVNS.

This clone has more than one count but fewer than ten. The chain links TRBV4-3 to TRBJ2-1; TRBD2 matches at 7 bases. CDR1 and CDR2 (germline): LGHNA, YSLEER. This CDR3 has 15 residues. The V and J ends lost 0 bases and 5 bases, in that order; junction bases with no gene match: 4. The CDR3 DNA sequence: TGCGCCAGCAGCCAAGATGGGCGGGAGAACAATGAGCAGTTCTTC. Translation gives CASSQDGRENNEQFF.